The clone carrying this T cell receptor beta chain has only one observation. Its antigen is unidentified. The entry originates in a study of Ad26.COV2.S vaccination and SARS-CoV-2 variants. Turning to the study itself: In the study, Ad26.COV2.S was injected intramuscularly once, or twice 56 days apart.

Treatment denoted: 19 received Ad26.COV2.S at low or high dose, single or two shots; several received placebo; per-sample allocation not given. Collection of samples fell on day 63 after the first vaccine or placebo injection. From germline, CDR1 is GTSNPN and CDR2 SVGIG (reference sequence). Trimming cost V 5 bases and J 0 bases, with 8 bases left between them. This CDR3 comprises 13 residues. Data came from immunoSEQ multiplex PCR; TCRdb stores just in-frame clones and leaves some out. The sample has hundreds of thousands of clones, about 91% seen once. Whole-study findings and limits: Responses of T cells in total may have been underestimated by the TCR breadth and depth analyses.

The sequence derives from a person between 18 and 65 years old who received the Ad26.COV2.S COVID-19 vaccine or a placebo. The chain joins TRBV30 to TRBJ2-4; possibly TRBD2 for D (5 bases). The sample here was peripheral blood, taken in a trial of Ad26.COV2.S vaccine versus placebo. The CDR3 coding sequence is TGTGCCTGGGAAGCGGTAGCCAAAAACATTCAGTACTTC. It specifies CAWEAVAKNIQYF.